The 20 T cell receptor beta chains below were found in one sample sequenced in a study of cytomegalovirus exposure and HLA in healthy donors. Amplification used 60 Vbeta primers and 13 Jbeta primers. The assay was immunoSEQ multiplex PCR, and TCRdb's table has in-frame clones only and misses some. The sample carries about 200,000 clones, around 80% recorded once. The sequencing sample was made of PBMCs. The receptor set was obtained from a man aged 30-40 years in good health and CMV-seronegative.

The V gene is TRBV19, the J gene TRBJ2-7; D perhaps matches TRBD1 (6 bases). The germline CDR1 and CDR2 sequences are LNHDA and SQIVND (reference sequence). Trimming stripped 6 bases from V and 12 bases from J, with 27 bases between. This CDR3 has 15 amino acids. The DNA for the CDR3 is TGTGCCAGTAGCCGTGGGACCACAGGGCCCAGTTGGCTGTACTTC. Translated: CASSRGTTGPSWLYF.

The chain is built from TRBV9 and TRBJ2-7; 9 positions agree with TRBD2. This CDR3 has 15 amino acids. Trimming removed 4 bases from V and 5 bases from J; junction bases left unmatched: 10. The germline V gene encodes CDR1 SGDLS and CDR2 YYNGEE. Written as DNA, the CDR3 is TGTGCCAGCAGCCCCGGGGAGCGGGAGGTCGACGAGCAGTACTTC. Amino acid sequence: CASSPGEREVDEQYF.

V and J are TRBV5-1 and TRBJ1-2, with 10 bases that match TRBD1. CDR3 size: 17 residues. In germline, CDR1 is SGHRS, CDR2 YFSETQ. With V trimmed by 3 bases and J by 4 bases, 12 bases remained unmatched. CDR3: CASSWKTDRGLGYGYTF. CDR3 DNA sequence: TGCGCCAGCAGCTGGAAGACTGACAGGGGGCTGGGCTATGGCTACACCTTC.

V usage is TRBV19 and J usage is TRBJ1-4; D gene ambiguous. This CDR3 spans 15 amino acids. V lost 7 bases and J lost 0, with 12 bases in between. The V gene's germline CDR1 is LNHDA and CDR2 SQIVND (reference sequence). The DNA of the CDR3 is TGTGCCAGTATAACACAAGACACAACTAATGAAAAACTGTTTTTT. It translates to CASITQDTTNEKLFF.

In its sample, this clone was seen once. The CDR3 sequence: CASSLAGQGGYEQYF. The CDR3 nucleotides read TGCGCCAGCAGCTTGGCCGGACAGGGAGGCTACGAGCAGTACTTC. The gene calls are TRBV5-1 and TRBJ2-7, with 8 nucleotides matching TRBD1. CDR3 length: 15 amino acids. The germline V gene encodes CDR1 SGHRS and CDR2 YFSETQ. V lost 0 bases to trimming and J lost 3 bases; unmatched junction nucleotides: 5.

The gene calls are TRBV27 and TRBJ2-7; the match to TRBD2 covers 11 bases. The CDR3 is 17 residues long. Germline V gene sequence: CDR1 MNHEY, CDR2 SMNVEV (reference sequence). The junction had 8 bases not matched to a gene; V was cut back by 4 bases and J by 0 bases. CDR3 loop: CASSSRGTSGPSYEQYF. Here the CDR3 DNA reads TGTGCCAGCAGTTCCCGCGGGACTAGCGGCCCCTCCTACGAGCAGTACTTC.

This clone was counted between two and nine times. The V and J genes are TRBV7-9 and TRBJ2-5; TRBD1 might be the D (6 bases). Germline values: CDR1 SEHNR, CDR2 FQNEAQ (reference sequence). The CDR3 runs 16 residues. Trimming took 5 bases from V and 2 from J, leaving 18 bases between them. The CDR3 spells CASSNLGALGQETQYF. The CDR3, as DNA: TGTGCCAGCAGCAACTTGGGGGCCTTGGGACAAGAGACCCAGTACTTC.

The chain recombines TRBV27 with TRBJ2-7, with TRBD2 as a possible D gene (5 bases). The length of the CDR3 is 13 residues. CDR1 and CDR2 from the germline V gene are MNHEY and SMNVEV (reference sequence). Deletions cut 4 bases from V and 2 bases from J, with 9 bases between. This chain's CDR3 is CASSSGKTYEQYF. For the CDR3, the DNA is TGTGCCAGCAGTTCGGGGAAAACCTACGAGCAGTACTTC.

The J gene is TRBJ2-7, the V gene TRBV19, with 8 bases fitting TRBD1. There are 14 residues in the CDR3. V was clipped by 5 bases and J by 7 bases; unmatched bases: 10. Germline V gene data show CDR1 as LNHDA and CDR2 as SQIVND (reference sequence). The CDR3 is CASSSRQGAGEQYF. In DNA, the CDR3 is TGTGCCAGTAGTTCCCGCCAGGGGGCAGGTGAGCAGTACTTC.

The chain uses TRBV15 and TRBJ1-2; D is uncertain. In germline, CDR1 is LNHNV, CDR2 YYDKDF (reference sequence). This CDR3 is 13 amino acids long. The V end was cut by 0 bases, the J end by 8 bases, with 10 bases between. The CDR3 sequence is CATSRDPRGGYTF. Here the CDR3 DNA reads TGTGCCACCAGCAGAGACCCGAGAGGCGGCTACACCTTC.

This clone was seen a handful of times. This chain links TRBV5-6 with TRBJ2-7; D is perhaps TRBD1 (6 bases). This CDR3 comprises 14 residues. V was clipped by 0 bases and J by 4 bases, with 11 bases between them. In germline, CDR1 is SGHDT, CDR2 YYEEEE. The CDR3 nucleotides are TGTGCCAGCAGCTTGGACAGGGTAACGTACGAGCAGTACTTC. This encodes CASSLDRVTYEQYF. Supplemented by reference TRBV5-6 and TRBJ2-7, the full variable domain reads DAGVTQSPTHLIKTRGQQVTLRCSPKSGHDTVSWYQQALGQGPQFIFQYYEEEERQRGNFPDRFSGHQFPNYSSELNVNALLLGDSALYLCASSLDRVTYEQYFGPGTRLTVT.

V usage is TRBV5-8 and J usage is TRBJ1-6; 10 bases are a match to TRBD1. J lost 8 bases, V lost 0 bases, and 2 bases had no gene match. The V gene's germline CDR1 is SGHTS and CDR2 YDEGEE. The length of the CDR3 is 15 residues. CDR3 sequence reads: CASSLEGQGHSPLHF. CDR3 coding DNA: TGTGCCAGCAGCTTGGAGGGACAGGGGCATTCACCCCTCCACTTT.

In its sample, this clone was seen a few times. The same CDR3 can be traced to other DNA sequences in this sample. This chain links TRBV6-1 with TRBJ1-2; 8 positions agree with TRBD1. Trimming at V came to 8 bases and at J to 6 bases, leaving 5 bases not matched to a gene. The CDR3 spans 12 residues. Germline CDR1 is MNHNS and CDR2 is SASEGT. CDR3 DNA: TGTGCCAGCGCCACAGGGGGTAATGGCTACACCTTC. Its translation is CASATGGNGYTF.

This chain links TRBV27 with TRBJ1-5; 8 bases are a match to TRBD1. The germline gives CDR1 MNHEY, CDR2 SMNVEV (reference sequence). There are 16 residues in the CDR3. Trimming cost V 5 bases and J 6 bases; bases outside gene matches: 12. CDR3 protein: CASSAGRQGPGQPQHF. CDR3 DNA: TGTGCCAGCAGTGCCGGTCGACAGGGGCCTGGTCAGCCCCAGCATTTT.

V usage is TRBV27 and J usage is TRBJ1-6; no firm D call. V was cut by 3 bases and J by 7 bases, with 4 bases left in between. CDR3 length: 12 residues. CDR1 and CDR2 (germline): MNHEY, SMNVEV (reference sequence). The CDR3 sequence: CASSFGNSPLHF. The CDR3 coding sequence is TGTGCCAGCAGTTTTGGCAATTCACCCCTCCACTTT.

The chain links TRBV27 to TRBJ1-2, with D perhaps matching TRBD1 (6 bases). V lost 0 bases and J 6 bases, leaving 14 bases between the germline ends. The germline V gene has CDR1 MNHEY and CDR2 SMNVEV (reference sequence). This CDR3 region has 15 residues. The CDR3 spells CASSLSGRGTNGYTF. The CDR3 DNA reads TGTGCCAGCAGTTTATCGGGCAGGGGTACCAATGGCTACACCTTC.

This clone occurred once. The genes are TRBV2 and TRBJ2-3; 7 nucleotides align to TRBD2. CDR1 SNHLY and CDR2 FYNNEI come from the germline V gene. The V and J ends lost 4 bases and 0 bases, in that order; junction bases with no gene match: 4. The CDR3 runs to 15 residues. The chain's CDR3 is CASSVEGGSTDTQYF. The CDR3, as DNA: TGTGCCAGCAGTGTTGAGGGAGGGAGCACAGATACGCAGTATTTT.

This chain connects TRBV6-1 to TRBJ2-2; D is perhaps TRBD2 (6 bases). V gave up 7 bases and J gave up 1 base, with 13 bases separating them. This CDR3 spans 15 amino acids. Germline CDR1 and CDR2: MNHNS and SASEGT. CDR3 residues: CASTPAGLNTGELFF. The CDR3 DNA sequence: TGTGCCAGCACCCCAGCGGGCCTGAACACCGGGGAGCTGTTTTTT.

This clone showed up just once. This chain uses TRBV5-8 with TRBJ1-2; 8 nucleotides match TRBD1. The J segment lost 5 bases and the V segment lost 0 bases, leaving 9 bases of the junction unmatched. The germline gives CDR1 SGHTS, CDR2 YDEGEE. This CDR3 contains 16 residues. The CDR3 is CASSLVGTGFRYGYTF. The CDR3, as DNA: TGTGCCAGCAGCTTGGTTGGGACAGGCTTCCGTTATGGCTACACCTTC.

The CDR3 reads CASSQDPSGGYEQYF. For the CDR3, the DNA is TGTGCCAGCAGCCAAGACCCTAGCGGGGGTTACGAGCAGTACTTC. The rearrangement uses TRBV4-2 and TRBJ2-7; 10 bases fit TRBD2. After removal of 0 bases from V and 4 bases from J, the junction contained 3 bases not matched to a gene. This CDR3 is built from 15 residues. Germline values: CDR1 LGHNA, CDR2 YNFKEQ.